This TCR beta chain stems from a study of human T cells and chemical hapten exposure. The table lists this clonotype with many counts. Time point defined: patch test 2, 6 weeks after DPC sensitization. Documented treatment: therapeutic diphenylcyclopropenone sensitization with weekly scalp DPC. Each CDR3 protein is one row after TCRdb ran MiXCR on the RACE reads. In the table there are around 82,000 distinct CDR3 sequences, 6.5% to 8% of which are singletons. Trimming shortened V by 4 bases and J by 0 bases, and 28 bases separated the two germline ends. The CDR3 totals 20 residues. The germline gives CDR1 LGHDT, CDR2 YNNKEL (reference sequence).

Sequenced material: whole blood, taken in connection with sensitization to the hapten diphenylcyclopropenone (DPC). The clonotype comes from a woman under 40 with alopecia areata. Some clones in this sample may be carry-over from other donors' samples. V and J are TRBV3-1 and TRBJ2-7; maybe TRBD1 (6 bases). CDR3 nucleotides: TGTGCCAGCAGCCCCGACCGGATTTCCCGAGGGGGTCCGAGCTCCTACGAGCAGTACTTC. It is translated as CASSPDRISRGGPSSYEQYF.